This is a list of T cell receptor beta chains from one sample in a study of graft-versus-host responses after intestinal transplantation. The data were produced by immunoSEQ multiplex PCR, yet TCRdb's version contains in-frame clones alone and is incomplete. The sample carries over 100,000 clones, roughly 91% recorded once. These receptors' antigens are unknown. The material sequenced was unstimulated CD4+ T cells sorted from spleen or lymph node cells, taken before intestinal transplant. The receptors originated from a human donor who received an intestinal transplant. The CDR3 runs from the conserved cysteine through the conserved F or W. D genes are given only for firm matches. Clone size is stated in some rows and not others, as once, few, many or a class when expanded.

d_call: TRBD1; v_call: TRBV6-6; cdr3_length: 15; j_call: TRBJ1-2; clone_size: -; cdr3_nt: TGTGCCAGCAGTGACGGGACAGGGGTCGGCTATGGCTACACCTTC; cdr3_aa: CASSDGTGVGYGYTF
d_call: -; v_call: TRBV9; cdr3_length: 12; j_call: TRBJ2-7; clone_size: -; cdr3_nt: TGTGCCAGCAGCGGGCAGGGTTACGAGCAGTACTTC; cdr3_aa: CASSGQGYEQYF
d_call: TRBD1; v_call: TRBV28; cdr3_length: 17; j_call: TRBJ2-1; clone_size: once; cdr3_nt: TGTGCCAGCAGTCCTTACACCTGGACAGGGGGGAACAATGAGCAGTTCTTC; cdr3_aa: CASSPYTWTGGNNEQFF
d_call: -; v_call: TRBV30; cdr3_length: 18; j_call: TRBJ1-2; clone_size: once; cdr3_nt: TGTGCCTGGACCAAGCGGGGGACAAAAAGAATAGCTAACTATGGCTACACCTTC; cdr3_aa: CAWTKRGTKRIANYGYTF
d_call: -; v_call: TRBV5-1; cdr3_length: 16; j_call: TRBJ1-3; clone_size: -; cdr3_nt: TGCGCCAGCGGCGGTGGCGGGGGACGAGCTGGAAACACCATATATTTT; cdr3_aa: CASGGGGGRAGNTIYF
d_call: -; v_call: TRBV2; cdr3_length: 12; j_call: TRBJ1-2; clone_size: once; cdr3_nt: TGTGCCACCTCCGGAGAGACGTATGGCTACACCTTC; cdr3_aa: CATSGETYGYTF
d_call: -; v_call: TRBV7-9; cdr3_length: 12; j_call: TRBJ2-5; clone_size: -; cdr3_nt: TGTGCCAGCGAAGGCGTGGGGGAGACCCAGTACTTC; cdr3_aa: CASEGVGETQYF
d_call: -; v_call: TRBV28; cdr3_length: 19; j_call: TRBJ1-5; clone_size: -; cdr3_nt: TGTGCCAGCAGTTTATCGAGCCCTAGGCAGCCTTATAGCAATCAGCCCCAGCATTTT; cdr3_aa: CASSLSSPRQPYSNQPQHF
d_call: TRBD2; v_call: TRBV6-5; cdr3_length: 13; j_call: TRBJ2-7; clone_size: -; cdr3_nt: TGTGCCAGCAGACCAGCGGGAGGCTCCGAGCAGTACTTC; cdr3_aa: CASRPAGGSEQYF
d_call: -; v_call: TRBV19; cdr3_length: 14; j_call: TRBJ1-4; clone_size: -; cdr3_nt: TGTGCCAGTAGTATTGGGGCAACTAATGAAAAACTGTTTTTT; cdr3_aa: CASSIGATNEKLFF
d_call: TRBD2; v_call: TRBV4-1; cdr3_length: 17; j_call: TRBJ2-5; clone_size: -; cdr3_nt: TGCGCCAGCAGCCAAGACAAGGGAGGCGGGAGGGAAGAGACCCAGTACTTC; cdr3_aa: CASSQDKGGGREETQYF
d_call: TRBD1; v_call: TRBV5-6; cdr3_length: 14; j_call: TRBJ2-5; clone_size: once; cdr3_nt: TGTGCCAGCAGCTTACGACAGGGGCAAGAGACCCAGTACTTC; cdr3_aa: CASSLRQGQETQYF
d_call: -; v_call: TRBV28; cdr3_length: 13; j_call: TRBJ1-2; clone_size: -; cdr3_nt: TGTGCCAGCAGAGGACAGACGAACTATGGCTACACCTTC; cdr3_aa: CASRGQTNYGYTF
d_call: TRBD1; v_call: TRBV2; cdr3_length: 11; j_call: TRBJ1-1; clone_size: -; cdr3_nt: TGTGCCAGCAGGGGACAGATTGAAGCTTTCTTT; cdr3_aa: CASRGQIEAFF
d_call: TRBD1; v_call: TRBV28; cdr3_length: 15; j_call: TRBJ2-5; clone_size: -; cdr3_nt: TGTGCCAGCAGTTTAAGGTGGACAGGTCAAGAGACCCAGTACTTC; cdr3_aa: CASSLRWTGQETQYF
d_call: -; v_call: TRBV11-2; cdr3_length: 15; j_call: TRBJ2-7; clone_size: -; cdr3_nt: TGTGCCAGCAGCTTAGTGGCGGAAAGCTCCTACGAGCAGTACTTC; cdr3_aa: CASSLVAESSYEQYF
d_call: TRBD1; v_call: TRBV28; cdr3_length: 14; j_call: TRBJ1-2; clone_size: -; cdr3_nt: TGTGCCAGCAAACAGGGGGGGGGTAACTATGGCTACACCTTC; cdr3_aa: CASKQGGGNYGYTF
d_call: -; v_call: TRBV12-5; cdr3_length: 11; j_call: TRBJ2-1; clone_size: few; cdr3_nt: TGTGCTAGTGGTTTGGGGAGGGCGCAGTTCTTC; cdr3_aa: CASGLGRAQFF
d_call: -; v_call: TRBV9; cdr3_length: 21; j_call: TRBJ2-7; clone_size: -; cdr3_nt: TGTGCCAGCAGCGTGGGGGGGGGAGGGACGGTGAATCGGGACAGCTCCTACGAGCAGTACTTC; cdr3_aa: CASSVGGGGTVNRDSSYEQYF
d_call: -; v_call: TRBV28; cdr3_length: 12; j_call: TRBJ2-7; clone_size: -; cdr3_nt: TGTGCCAGCAGCCAGGGTCCCTACGAGCAGTACTTC; cdr3_aa: CASSQGPYEQYF
d_call: -; v_call: TRBV11-2; cdr3_length: 16; j_call: TRBJ2-3; clone_size: -; cdr3_nt: TGTGCCAGCGGGTTAGGCAGCGGGCCAACCACAGATACGCAGTATTTT; cdr3_aa: CASGLGSGPTTDTQYF
d_call: TRBD1; v_call: TRBV5-1; cdr3_length: 18; j_call: TRBJ2-3; clone_size: -; cdr3_nt: TGCGCCAGCAGCTATGGAAGTGGGACAGCTCCTTTCACAGATACGCAGTATTTT; cdr3_aa: CASSYGSGTAPFTDTQYF
d_call: -; v_call: TRBV7-9; cdr3_length: 16; j_call: TRBJ1-4; clone_size: -; cdr3_nt: TGTGCCAGCAGCTTAGTTACAGGAGCAACTAATGAAAAACTGTTTTTT; cdr3_aa: CASSLVTGATNEKLFF
d_call: -; v_call: TRBV9; cdr3_length: 14; j_call: TRBJ1-1; clone_size: -; cdr3_nt: TGTGCCAGCAGCCCTCAGGACAGTTACACTGAAGCTTTCTTT; cdr3_aa: CASSPQDSYTEAFF
d_call: TRBD2; v_call: TRBV15; cdr3_length: 21; j_call: TRBJ2-3; clone_size: -; cdr3_nt: TGTGCCACCAGCAGTCCCCCGGGACTAGCGGGATTCTGGGGAAGCACAGATACGCAGTATTTT; cdr3_aa: CATSSPPGLAGFWGSTDTQYF
d_call: -; v_call: TRBV18; cdr3_length: 17; j_call: TRBJ2-6; clone_size: -; cdr3_nt: TGTGCCAGCTCACCACGACAGGGAGGGTCTGGGGCCAACGTCCTGACTTTC; cdr3_aa: CASSPRQGGSGANVLTF
d_call: -; v_call: TRBV4-2; cdr3_length: 16; j_call: TRBJ2-3; clone_size: -; cdr3_nt: TGTGCCAGCAGCCAAGAGAGTCGGCCGCCCACAGATACGCAGTATTTT; cdr3_aa: CASSQESRPPTDTQYF
d_call: -; v_call: TRBV18; cdr3_length: 14; j_call: TRBJ1-1; clone_size: -; cdr3_nt: TGTGCCAGCTCACCACGCGGGGTTAACACTGAAGCTTTCTTT; cdr3_aa: CASSPRGVNTEAFF